A selection of T cell receptor beta chains follows, all from one sample in a study of cytomegalovirus exposure and HLA in healthy donors. TCRdb's table, derived via immunoSEQ multiplex PCR, lists solely in-frame clones and lacks some. The repertoire includes around 180,000 clones, around 84% of them detected once, and approximately 1.7% sits in the top ten. The source material was PBMCs. The source is a woman under 30 in good health and CMV-seronegative. CDR3s include the opening cysteine and the closing phenylalanine or tryptophan. A D gene is named only where the DNA matches it firmly. Clone size is stated in some rows and not others, as once, few, many or a class when expanded.

j_gene: TRBJ2-7; v_gene: TRBV4-1; d_gene: TRBD2; abundance: once; len: 20; CDR3nt: TGCGCCAGCAGCCAAGATTCGGGTCTGGGACTAGCGGGAGGGCCCTACGAGCAGTACTTC; CDR3aa: CASSQDSGLGLAGGPYEQYF
j_gene: TRBJ2-1; v_gene: TRBV7-8; d_gene: TRBD1; abundance: -; len: 12; CDR3nt: TGTGCCAGCAGCTCAAGGACAGGGTCACAGTTCTTC; CDR3aa: CASSSRTGSQFF
j_gene: TRBJ2-4; v_gene: TRBV4-1; d_gene: -; abundance: -; len: 16; CDR3nt: TGCGCCAGCAGCCAGGTGTTGCGGACTGGCCAAAACATTCAGTACTTC; CDR3aa: CASSQVLRTGQNIQYF
j_gene: TRBJ1-2; v_gene: TRBV11-2; d_gene: TRBD1; abundance: -; len: 13; CDR3nt: TGTGCCAGCAGCTTAAGGGCAGGGGGAGGCTACACCTTC; CDR3aa: CASSLRAGGGYTF
j_gene: TRBJ2-7; v_gene: TRBV7-9; d_gene: -; abundance: -; len: 13; CDR3nt: TGTGCCAGCAGCGGGCGGGGTTCGGCGGAGCAGTACTTC; CDR3aa: CASSGRGSAEQYF
j_gene: TRBJ2-5; v_gene: TRBV2; d_gene: -; abundance: -; len: 13; CDR3nt: TGTGCCAGCAGTGAGGGGGGCCAAGAGACCCAGTACTTC; CDR3aa: CASSEGGQETQYF
j_gene: TRBJ2-7; v_gene: TRBV10-2; d_gene: TRBD1; abundance: -; len: 12; CDR3nt: TGCGCCAGCAGTGAGCCAGGGGGAGTGCAGTACTTC; CDR3aa: CASSEPGGVQYF
j_gene: TRBJ2-7; v_gene: TRBV7-9; d_gene: -; abundance: -; len: 18; CDR3nt: TGTGCCAGCAGCTTAGCTAAATTGGTACAGGGTCGGTCCTACGAGCAGTACTTC; CDR3aa: CASSLAKLVQGRSYEQYF
j_gene: TRBJ1-5; v_gene: TRBV19; d_gene: TRBD1; abundance: -; len: 14; CDR3nt: TGTGCCAGTAGTCTCAGGGGGCCTAATCAGCCCCAGCATTTT; CDR3aa: CASSLRGPNQPQHF
j_gene: TRBJ2-5; v_gene: TRBV7-8; d_gene: TRBD2; abundance: -; len: 16; CDR3nt: TGTGCCAGCAGCCAGGGACTAGCGGGGGGGCAAGAGACCCAGTACTTC; CDR3aa: CASSQGLAGGQETQYF
j_gene: TRBJ1-6; v_gene: TRBV4-2; d_gene: -; abundance: -; len: 16; CDR3nt: TGTGCCAGCAGCCAAGATCCGGGGCAGGGGAATTCACCCCTCCACTTT; CDR3aa: CASSQDPGQGNSPLHF
j_gene: TRBJ2-7; v_gene: TRBV7-8; d_gene: TRBD1; abundance: -; len: 12; CDR3nt: TGTGCCAGCAGCACTCTCAGGGGGCCAAGGTACTTC; CDR3aa: CASSTLRGPRYF
j_gene: TRBJ1-3; v_gene: TRBV14; d_gene: -; abundance: -; len: 16; CDR3nt: TGTGCCAGCCTAACCCCCGACTCCCTCTCTGGAAACACCATATATTTT; CDR3aa: CASLTPDSLSGNTIYF
j_gene: TRBJ2-5; v_gene: TRBV7-9; d_gene: TRBD2; abundance: -; len: 18; CDR3nt: TGTGCCAGCAGCTTAAGGGGAGGGCCAAGGAGGATGTTGGAGACCCAGTACTTC; CDR3aa: CASSLRGGPRRMLETQYF
j_gene: TRBJ2-1; v_gene: TRBV15; d_gene: TRBD2; abundance: -; len: 15; CDR3nt: TGTGCCACCAGCAGACCGGGGGGTGCTTACAATGAGCAGTTCTTC; CDR3aa: CATSRPGGAYNEQFF
j_gene: TRBJ1-5; v_gene: TRBV7-9; d_gene: -; abundance: -; len: 14; CDR3nt: TGTGCCAGCAGCTTGGGCACTGTAGGTCAGCCCCAGCATTTT; CDR3aa: CASSLGTVGQPQHF
j_gene: TRBJ2-5; v_gene: TRBV5-4; d_gene: -; abundance: -; len: 13; CDR3nt: TGTGCCAGCAGCTTGGGGAGGGAAGAGACCCAGTACTTC; CDR3aa: CASSLGREETQYF
j_gene: TRBJ1-1; v_gene: TRBV4-1; d_gene: TRBD1; abundance: -; len: 17; CDR3nt: TGCGCCAGCAGCCAGAGACAGGGGTTAGGGCCGAACACTGAAGCTTTCTTT; CDR3aa: CASSQRQGLGPNTEAFF
j_gene: TRBJ2-7; v_gene: TRBV30; d_gene: -; abundance: -; len: 13; CDR3nt: TGTGCCTGGAGTTTCGCGGTTATTTACGAGCAGTACTTC; CDR3aa: CAWSFAVIYEQYF
j_gene: TRBJ2-2; v_gene: TRBV5-8; d_gene: -; abundance: -; len: 13; CDR3nt: TGTGCCAGCAGCTGGGGGCTCACCGGGGAGCTGTTTTTT; CDR3aa: CASSWGLTGELFF
j_gene: TRBJ2-7; v_gene: TRBV27; d_gene: TRBD1; abundance: -; len: 14; CDR3nt: TGTGCCAGCCAGTCGGGACAGGGGAGGAGCGAGCAGTACTTC; CDR3aa: CASQSGQGRSEQYF
j_gene: TRBJ1-2; v_gene: TRBV28; d_gene: TRBD1; abundance: -; len: 15; CDR3nt: TGTGCCAGCAGACCACCCACAGGGGCTGGCTATGGCTACACCTTC; CDR3aa: CASRPPTGAGYGYTF